The rows below give T cell receptor beta chains drawn from one sample of a study of OX40 agonist ivuxolimab in advanced cancers. Here immunoSEQ multiplex PCR was the method, and the copy in TCRdb shows in-frame clones only, minus some. The data show roughly 100,000 clones, approximately 93% seen once. This material consisted of CD4+ or CD8+ T cells sorted from blood, taken in a trial of the OX40 agonist ivuxolimab. The receptor set was obtained from an adult with an advanced solid tumor such as melanoma, head and neck, liver or kidney cancer. Each CDR3 is given with its conserved first and last residue. The D gene is left open where the match is weak. Expanded clones get a size class; other rows say once, few or many, or leave the size out.

size: -; D: -; J: TRBJ2-5; V: TRBV4-3; CDR3: CASSQGLGGGQETQYF; DNA: TGCGCCAGCAGCCAAGGATTGGGGGGAGGCCAAGAGACCCAGTACTTC
size: -; D: TRBD1; J: TRBJ1-2; V: TRBV2; CDR3: CASRKTVTGGANYGYTF; DNA: TGTGCCAGCAGAAAAACAGTCACAGGGGGCGCGAACTATGGCTACACCTTC
size: -; D: -; J: TRBJ1-5; V: TRBV2; CDR3: CASSERVSGNQPQHF; DNA: TGTGCCAGCAGTGAACGGGTTTCGGGCAATCAGCCCCAGCATTTT
size: -; D: -; J: TRBJ2-1; V: TRBV9; CDR3: CASSVGSLASYNEQFF; DNA: TGTGCCAGCAGCGTAGGATCCCTAGCTTCCTACAATGAGCAGTTCTTC
size: -; D: -; J: TRBJ1-5; V: TRBV28; CDR3: CASSLIFGASNQPQHF; DNA: TGTGCCAGCAGTTTGATCTTTGGAGCTTCCAATCAGCCCCAGCATTTT
size: -; D: -; J: TRBJ1-5; V: TRBV28; CDR3: CASSSINQPQHF; DNA: TGTGCCAGCAGTTCTATAAATCAGCCCCAGCATTTT
size: -; D: TRBD1; J: TRBJ1-5; V: TRBV7-2; CDR3: CASSLRQGGGQPQHF; DNA: TGTGCCAGCAGCCTCAGACAGGGTGGGGGTCAGCCCCAGCATTTT
size: -; D: -; J: TRBJ1-5; V: TRBV28; CDR3: CASSLLGGGSRQPQHF; DNA: TGTGCCAGCAGTTTATTGGGAGGGGGGAGTAGGCAGCCCCAGCATTTT
size: -; D: -; J: TRBJ1-6; V: TRBV2; CDR3: CASMIRANNSPLHF; DNA: TGTGCCAGCATGATCCGGGCGAATAATTCACCCCTCCACTTT
size: once; D: TRBD1; J: TRBJ1-5; V: TRBV4-3; CDR3: CASSQYRDRYQPQHF; DNA: TGCGCCAGCAGCCAATACCGGGACAGATATCAGCCCCAGCATTTT
size: -; D: -; J: TRBJ1-5; V: TRBV4-3; CDR3: CASSQDAGQPQHF; DNA: TGCGCCAGCAGCCAAGATGCGGGCCAGCCCCAGCATTTT
size: -; D: -; J: TRBJ2-7; V: TRBV5-1; CDR3: CASSFGPAASEQYF; DNA: TGCGCCAGCAGTTTTGGACCCGCCGCCTCCGAGCAGTACTTC
size: -; D: TRBD1; J: TRBJ1-5; V: TRBV10-3; CDR3: CATGQGPGQPQHF; DNA: TGTGCCACCGGACAGGGACCCGGGCAGCCCCAGCATTTT
size: few; D: -; J: TRBJ1-5; V: TRBV30; CDR3: CAWSARDGQPQHF; DNA: TGTGCCTGGAGTGCCAGGGACGGTCAGCCCCAGCATTTT
size: -; D: -; J: TRBJ2-5; V: TRBV18; CDR3: CASSPGGETQYF; DNA: TGTGCCAGCTCACCAGGGGGAGAGACCCAGTACTTC